This paragraph covers one T cell receptor beta chain sequence. Its antigen is undetermined. These data belong to a study of OX40 agonist ivuxolimab in advanced cancers. Study as a whole: Participants, about 83% male, averaged approximately 65 years of age, ranging from about 20 to 80.

Clones were sequenced by immunoSEQ multiplex PCR, and TCRdb holds only the in-frame ones, with some missing. This table holds fewer than 80,000 clones, 85% found once. Study results and limitations: Within 6 weeks, CD4+ and CD8+ blood T cells expanded clonally at 0.1 to 3.0 mg/kg. Nonresponders, in some cases, also had low normalized T-cell clonal expansion.

The V end was cut by 6 bases, the J end by 2 bases, with 16 bases between. Germline V gene data show CDR1 as LGHNA and CDR2 as YSLEER. The CDR3 is made up of 16 amino acids. The sequencing here drew on CD4+ or CD8+ T cells sorted from blood, taken in a trial of the OX40 agonist ivuxolimab. The chain is built from TRBV4-3 and TRBJ2-2; possibly TRBD1 or TRBD2 for D (5 bases each). This clonotype was obtained from an adult with an advanced solid tumor such as melanoma, head and neck, liver or kidney cancer. The CDR3 here is CASRPTGQGNTGELFF. The CDR3 nucleotides read TGCGCCAGCAGGCCAACGGGGCAGGGAAACACCGGGGAGCTGTTTTTT.